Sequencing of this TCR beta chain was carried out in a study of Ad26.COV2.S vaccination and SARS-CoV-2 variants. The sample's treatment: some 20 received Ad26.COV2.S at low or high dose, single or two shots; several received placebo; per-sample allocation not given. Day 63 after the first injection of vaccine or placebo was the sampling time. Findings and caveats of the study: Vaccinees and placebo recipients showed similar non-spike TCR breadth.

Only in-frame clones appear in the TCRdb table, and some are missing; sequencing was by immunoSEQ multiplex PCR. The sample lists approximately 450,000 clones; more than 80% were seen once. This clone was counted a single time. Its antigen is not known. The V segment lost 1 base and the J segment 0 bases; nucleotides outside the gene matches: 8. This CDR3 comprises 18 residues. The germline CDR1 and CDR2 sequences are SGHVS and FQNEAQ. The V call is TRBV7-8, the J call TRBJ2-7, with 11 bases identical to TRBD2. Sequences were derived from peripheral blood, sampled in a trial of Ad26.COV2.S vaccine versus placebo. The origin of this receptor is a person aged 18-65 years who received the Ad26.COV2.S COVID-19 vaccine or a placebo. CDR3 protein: CASSLESTSGTFSYEQYF. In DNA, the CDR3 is TGTGCCAGCAGCTTAGAGTCGACTAGCGGGACATTCTCCTACGAGCAGTACTTC. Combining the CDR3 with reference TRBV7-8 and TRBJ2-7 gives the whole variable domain GAGVSQSPRYKVAKRGQDVALRCDPISGHVSLFWYQQALGQGPEFLTYFQNEAQLDKSGLPSDRFFAERPEGSVSTLKIQRTQQEDSAVYLCASSLESTSGTFSYEQYFGPGTRLTVT.